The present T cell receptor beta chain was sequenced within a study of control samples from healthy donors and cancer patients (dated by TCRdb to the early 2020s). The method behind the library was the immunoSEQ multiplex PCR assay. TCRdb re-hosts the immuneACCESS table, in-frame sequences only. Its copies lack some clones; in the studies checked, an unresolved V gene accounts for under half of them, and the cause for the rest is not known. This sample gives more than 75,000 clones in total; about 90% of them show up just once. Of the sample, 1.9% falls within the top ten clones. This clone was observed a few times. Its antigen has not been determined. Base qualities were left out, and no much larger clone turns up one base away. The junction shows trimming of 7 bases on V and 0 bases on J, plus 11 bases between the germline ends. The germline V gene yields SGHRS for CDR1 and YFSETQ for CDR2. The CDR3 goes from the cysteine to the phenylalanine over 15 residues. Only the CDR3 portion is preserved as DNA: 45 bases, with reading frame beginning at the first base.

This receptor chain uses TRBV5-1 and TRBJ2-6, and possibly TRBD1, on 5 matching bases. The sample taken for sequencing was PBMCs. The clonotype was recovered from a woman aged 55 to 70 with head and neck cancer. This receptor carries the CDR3 CASARVPSGANVLTF. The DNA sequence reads TGCGCCAGCGCCAGGGTCCCCTCTGGGGCCAACGTCCTGACTTTC. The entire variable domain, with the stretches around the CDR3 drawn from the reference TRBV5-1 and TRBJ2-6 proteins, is KAGVTQTPRYLIKTRGQQVTLSCSPISGHRSVSWYQQTPGQGLQFLFEYFSETQRNKGNFPGRFSGRQFSNSRSEMNVSTLELGDSALYLCASARVPSGANVLTFGAGSRLTVL.